This T cell receptor (beta chain) was sequenced in a study of blood T cell repertoires in COVID-19. Study information: Collection of acute and convalescent COVID-19 samples took place in the United States, Italy and Spain. Nucleic acid was either cDNA or gDNA, and it came from T cells, B-cell-depleted T cells, or PBMCs.

Original handling: Nucleated cell counts were estimated from reference gene primer amplification. The table came from immunoSEQ multiplex PCR; TCRdb's copy has only in-frame clones and leaves some out. The DNA gave D and trimming, while V, J and clone size come from that table. The table lists roughly 100,000 clones, roughly 80% of them singletons, with around 4.3% in the top ten. The CDR3 spans 15 residues. Germline trimming cut 5 bases from V and 1 base from J; bases unmatched to any gene: 6. The germline gives CDR1 LGHNA, CDR2 YNFKEQ. The sequence derives from a human donor in a cohort sampled during active COVID-19. Sequenced: peripheral blood. V usage is TRBV4-2 and J usage is TRBJ1-1, with TRBD1 identical over 8 bases. The CDR3 sequence: CASSSDRGPNTEAFF. The CDR3 coding sequence is TGTGCCAGCAGCTCCGACAGGGGCCCGAACACTGAAGCTTTCTTT.